This T cell receptor beta chain was identified during a study of blood T cell repertoires in COVID-19. Study at large: Samples representing acute and convalescent COVID-19 were sourced from the United States, Italy and Spain. PBMCs, B-cell-depleted T cells, or T cells were the source of the cDNA or gDNA that made up the material.

TCRdb's table, derived via immunoSEQ multiplex PCR, lists solely in-frame clones and lacks some. The top ten hold 1.5% to 2% of the sample, which has around 250,000 clones, approximately 83% seen once. V shed 3 bases and J 1 base; nucleotides not matched to a gene: 8. CDR1 SGHTS and CDR2 YDEGEE come from the germline V gene. The CDR3 spans 17 residues. This chain connects TRBV5-8 to TRBJ2-3; 10 nucleotides agree with TRBD2. This clonotype originated in a man in his thirties or forties who had recovered from COVID-19. Sequencing was carried out using peripheral blood. In DNA, the CDR3 is TGTGCCAGCAGCTGGGGACTAGCGCAATTTCGCACAGATACGCAGTATTTT. Protein product: CASSWGLAQFRTDTQYF.